The 11 T cell receptor beta chains below come from one sample, sequenced in a study of cytomegalovirus exposure and HLA in healthy donors. Primers: 60 Vbeta forward and 13 Jbeta reverse. The method was immunoSEQ multiplex PCR; TCRdb's version includes in-frame clones alone and lacks a portion of them. The data show approximately 150,000 clones, roughly four fifths seen once. The sequenced material came from PBMCs. Every receptor here comes from a female donor in good health and CMV-seronegative.

The rearrangement joins TRBV7-3 to TRBJ2-3; D possibly corresponds to TRBD2 (6 bases). V was cut by 0 bases and J by 2 bases, with 9 bases left in between. Germline loops: CDR1 SGHTA, CDR2 FQGTGA. The CDR3 runs to 15 residues. The CDR3 is CASSLTAGFTDTQYF. The CDR3 DNA reads as TGTGCCAGCAGCTTAACCGCGGGATTCACAGATACGCAGTATTTT.

The chain joins TRBV18 to TRBJ2-2, with 7 bases matching TRBD1. The germline V gene has CDR1 KGHSH and CDR2 LQKENI. This CDR3 contains 16 residues. V lost 3 bases, J lost 2 bases, and 6 bases stayed unmatched. The CDR3 DNA sequence: TGTGCCAGCTCACCGAGACAGGGATCAAACACCGGGGAGCTGTTTTTT. It codes for CASSPRQGSNTGELFF.

This chain links TRBV30 with TRBJ2-7; TRBD1 aligns across 7 bases. Germline assignment: CDR1 GTSNPN and CDR2 SVGIG (reference sequence). J gave up 3 bases and V 0 bases, and 8 bases lay outside the gene matches. The CDR3 has 15 amino acids. The CDR3 region is CAWSVKGAGGYEQYF. CDR3 nucleotides: TGTGCCTGGAGTGTAAAGGGGGCAGGGGGCTACGAGCAGTACTTC. The variable domain in full, with the rest retrieved from reference TRBV30 and TRBJ2-7, is SQTIHQWPATLVQPVGSPLSLECTVEGTSNPNLYWYRQAAGRGLQLLFYSVGIGQISSEVPQNLSASRPQDRQFILSSKKLLLSDSGFYLCAWSVKGAGGYEQYFGPGTRLTVT.

The J gene is TRBJ2-1, the V gene TRBV18; D may be TRBD1 (6 bases). The V end was cut by 4 bases, the J end by 6 bases, with 10 bases between. Per the germline V gene, CDR1 is KGHSH and CDR2 is LQKENI. The CDR3 totals 13 residues. In DNA, the CDR3 is TGTGCCAGCTCACAACAGGGTTCCAATGAGCAGTTCTTC. Translation gives CASSQQGSNEQFF.

This chain connects TRBV7-9 to TRBJ1-2; D remains unclear. Germline V gene sequence: CDR1 SEHNR, CDR2 FQNEAQ (reference sequence). The length of the CDR3 is 11 residues. V was trimmed by 5 bases and J by 8 bases, leaving 9 bases between them. The CDR3 protein is CASSPQEGYTF. The CDR3 coding sequence is TGTGCCAGCAGCCCGCAGGAAGGCTACACCTTC.

This clone came up a few times. The chain uses TRBV7-9 and TRBJ1-2; 9 bases line up with TRBD1. The germline V gene encodes CDR1 SEHNR and CDR2 FQNEAQ (reference sequence). The CDR3 runs to 16 residues. J gave up 7 bases and V 7 bases, and 16 bases lay outside the gene matches. This CDR3 reads CASTSGTGRWDGGYTF. CDR3 in DNA: TGTGCCAGCACCTCCGGGACAGGGAGGTGGGATGGTGGCTACACCTTC.

The rearrangement uses TRBV5-8 and TRBJ1-5, with D unclear. V was shortened by 5 bases and J by 6 bases, with 18 bases between the two germline ends. CDR3 size: 15 residues. Germline CDR1 reads SGHTS; CDR2 reads YDEGEE. This chain's CDR3 is CASSTLGRTRQPQHF. CDR3 coding DNA: TGTGCCAGCAGTACCCTCGGGAGGACGCGTCAGCCCCAGCATTTT.

The chain employs TRBV7-3 and TRBJ2-6; D perhaps matches TRBD2 (6 bases). Trimming cost V 2 bases and J 4 bases, with 12 bases left between them. Germline CDR1 SGHTA, CDR2 FQGTGA. This CDR3 region has 16 residues. The CDR3 loop reads CASSLGGRLGANVLTF. As DNA, the CDR3 is TGTGCCAGCAGCTTAGGAGGGAGACTCGGGGCCAACGTCCTGACTTTC.

V usage is TRBV7-6 and J usage is TRBJ2-7, with D maybe TRBD2 (5 bases). The ends were cut back, 2 bases at V and 7 bases at J, with 18 bases in the middle. CDR3 length: 15 residues. In germline, CDR1 is SGHVS, CDR2 FNYEAQ. The CDR3 loop is CASSLFSEGVGEQYF. The CDR3 nucleotides read TGTGCCAGCAGCTTATTTAGTGAGGGAGTAGGGGAGCAGTACTTC.

The chain's CDR3 is CASSQDLIPSAISYEQYF. The CDR3 DNA reads TGCGCCAGCAGCCAAGATCTTATCCCTAGCGCTATCTCCTACGAGCAGTACTTC. The chain has TRBV4-3 and TRBJ2-7, with TRBD2 as a possible D gene (6 bases). Between the trimmed V and J ends, which lost 0 bases and 0 bases, there was a span of 18 bases. CDR3 length: 18 residues. The germline V gene encodes CDR1 LGHNA and CDR2 YSLEER.

This rearrangement joins TRBV7-9 to TRBJ2-5; 11 bases fit TRBD2. The CDR3 contains 14 residues. The germline V gene has CDR1 SEHNR and CDR2 FQNEAQ (reference sequence). The trim removed 6 bases at V and 5 bases at J, leaving 5 bases unmatched. The DNA of the CDR3 is TGTGCCAGCAGTTACACTAGCGGGAGTGAGACCCAGTACTTC. Its protein is CASSYTSGSETQYF. The full variable domain, completed using reference TRBV7-9 and TRBJ2-5, is DTGVSQNPRHKITKRGQNVTFRCDPISEHNRLYWYRQTLGQGPEFLTYFQNEAQLEKSRLLSDRFSAERPKGSFSTLEIQRTEQGDSAMYLCASSYTSGSETQYFGPGTRLLVL.